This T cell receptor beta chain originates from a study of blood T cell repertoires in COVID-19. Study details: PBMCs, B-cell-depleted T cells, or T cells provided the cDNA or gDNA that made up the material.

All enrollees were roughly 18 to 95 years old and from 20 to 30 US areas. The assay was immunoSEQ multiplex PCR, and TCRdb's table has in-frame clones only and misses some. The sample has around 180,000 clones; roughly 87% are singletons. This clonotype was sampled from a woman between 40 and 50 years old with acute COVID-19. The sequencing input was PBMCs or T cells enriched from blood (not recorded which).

CDR3 in amino acids: CASSPGQGSRSYNEQFF. As DNA, the CDR3 is TGTGCCAGCAGCCCCGGACAGGGGTCTCGCTCCTACAATGAGCAGTTCTTC. The chain couples TRBV5-4 to TRBJ2-1; 9 bases fit TRBD1. V lost 4 bases, J lost 0 bases, and 8 bases stayed unmatched. The length of the CDR3 is 17 residues. Germline lookup yields CDR1 SGHNT and CDR2 YYREEE (reference sequence).